Presented here are 2 T cell receptor beta chains from one specimen sequenced in a study of read filtering for tumor transcriptome and immune sequencing. Molecular barcoded adaptors covering alpha/delta and beta/gamma chains were used on 400 to 450 ng RNA. TCRdb reanalysed the reads using MiXCR and keeps one entry per CDR3 protein. The sample holds 90,000 or so distinct CDR3 sequences, under 25% seen once. Material: a population of CD138-negative cells sorted from bone marrow. Every receptor here comes from a donor at least 40 years old with multiple myeloma.

This clonotype was seen more than once but under ten times. This chain joins TRBV5-1 and TRBJ2-5; the D is unclear. In germline, CDR1 is SGHRS, CDR2 YFSETQ. Trimming removed 4 bases at V and 4 bases at J, with 11 bases between. The CDR3 totals 13 residues. The DNA for the CDR3 is TGCGCCAGCAGCGAACGACACCTAGAGACCCAGTACTTC. It translates to CASSERHLETQYF.

A word on this clonotype: Possible read error: a much larger clone is one base away. The J gene is TRBJ1-1, the V gene TRBV6-5; D ambiguous. In germline, CDR1 is MNHEY, CDR2 SVGAGI. This CDR3 is built from 13 residues. Between the trimmed V and J ends, which lost 2 bases and 1 base, there was a span of 5 bases. The CDR3 nucleotides are TGTGCCAGCAGTTACCCCAGGAACACTGAAGCTTTCTTT. As protein: CASSYPRNTEAFF.